The 32 T cell receptor beta chains below all came from one sample that was sequenced in a study of T cells in Graves' hyperthyroidism and ophthalmopathy. Researchers amplified the TCR beta CDR3 regions from RNA transcripts. Using the HTBI primer set, a first-round RT-PCR was run on the TCR CDR3. MiXCR was run by TCRdb on the multiplex PCR reads, yielding one entry per CDR3 protein. The table lists about 600,000 distinct CDR3 sequences, 12% to 15% of them singletons. The source material was blood. These receptors were collected from a young woman with Graves' ophthalmopathy.

This clonotype was detected many times. The V gene is TRBV28, the J gene TRBJ2-1; perhaps TRBD2 as D (5 bases). The germline V and J ends were trimmed by 8 bases and 2 bases, with 22 bases remaining between them. The CDR3 covers 17 residues. The germline V gene has CDR1 MDHEN and CDR2 SYDVKM. In DNA, the CDR3 is TGTGCCAGCCGCGGAAGCAGAGGGAGTCGTCCCTACAATGAGCAGTTCTTC. It translates to CASRGSRGSRPYNEQFF.

Details on this clonotype: With a much larger clone just one base away, this may be a read error. The rearrangement uses TRBV6-1 and TRBJ1-2, with D uncertain. The germline V gene encodes CDR1 MNHNS and CDR2 SASEGT. This CDR3 contains 14 residues. Trimming cost V 3 bases and J 0 bases, with 8 bases left between them. CDR3 coding DNA: TGTGCCAGCAGTGATTTGAGGACTAACTATGGCTACACCTTC. Residues: CASSDLRTNYGYTF.

This clonotype has a handful of counts. The rearrangement links TRBV15 to TRBJ2-2; D is possibly TRBD1 (5 bases). The germline V gene has CDR1 LNHNV and CDR2 YYDKDF (reference sequence). V gave up 0 bases and J gave up 0 bases, with 11 bases separating them. The CDR3 extends over 17 amino acids. The DNA of the CDR3 is TGTGCCACCAGCAGAGATCTGGGGCTCGCGAACACCGGGGAGCTGTTTTTT. Its translation is CATSRDLGLANTGELFF.

This sequence joins TRBV6-1 and TRBJ1-5; D is perhaps TRBD1 (6 bases). With 5 bases removed from V and 2 bases from J, the gap between germline ends came to 13 bases. The germline CDR1 and CDR2 sequences are MNHNS and SASEGT. The CDR3 totals 15 residues. CDR3 region: CASSYPRGGNQPQHF. The CDR3 nucleotides read TGTGCCAGCAGTTACCCCAGGGGCGGCAATCAGCCCCAGCATTTT.

This clonotype was picked up many times. The chain employs TRBV20-1 and TRBJ2-2; D is possibly TRBD1 (5 bases). Trimming cost V 6 bases and J 0 bases, with 11 bases left between them. The length of the CDR3 is 14 residues. CDR1 and CDR2 from the germline V gene are DFQATT and SNEGSKA (reference sequence). The CDR3 DNA sequence: TGCAGTGCGACAGACGGAACGAACACCGGGGAGCTGTTTTTT. This codes for CSATDGTNTGELFF.

This clonotype was recorded many times. The genes are TRBV12-3 or TRBV12-4 and TRBJ2-7, with TRBD2 identical over 8 bases. CDR3 length: 15 residues. V lost 3 bases and J lost 2; bases outside the gene matches: 6. CDR3: CASSFRGGLPYEQYF. The CDR3 region has the DNA TGTGCCAGCAGTTTTCGGGGGGGCCTCCCCTACGAGCAGTACTTC.

This clonotype has at least ten counts. The chain has TRBV6-2 or TRBV6-3 and TRBJ1-4, with 9 bases that match TRBD1. CDR1 and CDR2 from the germline V gene are MNHEY and SVGEGT. The trim removed 5 bases at V and 0 bases at J, leaving 7 bases unmatched. CDR3 length: 17 residues. The CDR3 DNA reads as TGTGCCAGCAGTAACCCCCGGACAGGGGCAACTAATGAAAAACTGTTTTTT. This codes for CASSNPRTGATNEKLFF.

The chain is built from TRBV28 and TRBJ1-4; D ambiguous. Between the trimmed V and J ends, which lost 2 bases and 7 bases, there was a span of 8 bases. Germline CDR1 reads MDHEN; CDR2 reads SYDVKM. CDR3 length: 13 amino acids. The CDR3 sequence: CASSLVGSEKLFF. CDR3 nucleotides: TGTGCCAGCAGTTTAGTGGGGAGTGAAAAACTGTTTTTT.

This clonotype was seen more than once but under ten times. The rearrangement links TRBV4-3 to TRBJ1-2, with 10 bases that match TRBD1. Germline V gene lookup returns CDR1 LGHNA and CDR2 YSLEER. The length of the CDR3 is 16 residues. V trimming: 2 bases; J trimming: 7 bases; junction bases outside the gene matches: 10. The CDR3 sequence: CASSQKGRTGGFGYTF. CDR3 DNA: TGCGCCAGCAGCCAAAAGGGCCGGACAGGGGGATTTGGCTACACCTTC.

The chain has TRBV7-9 and TRBJ1-2; the D gene is possibly TRBD1 (6 bases). This CDR3 is 16 amino acids long. V shed 5 bases and J shed 3 bases, with 19 bases lying between them. CDR1 is SEHNR and CDR2 is FQNEAQ in the germline V gene (reference sequence). CDR3: CASSLPDRTVDYGYTF. The CDR3 nucleotides read TGTGCCAGCAGCCTCCCCGACAGGACCGTAGACTATGGCTACACCTTC.

The table lists this clonotype with many counts. The genes are TRBV6-1 and TRBJ1-1; 8 nucleotides agree with TRBD1. CDR1 and CDR2 (germline): MNHNS, SASEGT. This CDR3 has 15 amino acids. The V and J ends lost 4 bases and 4 bases, in that order; junction bases with no gene match: 8. This chain's CDR3 is CASSGLDRVGTEAFF. CDR3 nucleotides: TGTGCCAGCAGTGGGTTGGACAGGGTGGGCACTGAAGCTTTCTTT.

The chain carries TRBV7-9 and TRBJ2-7; possibly TRBD2 for D (6 bases). V lost 0 bases and J lost 2, with 11 bases in between. There are 15 residues in the CDR3. Germline V gene data show CDR1 as SEHNR and CDR2 as FQNEAQ (reference sequence). The CDR3 DNA reads as TGTGCCAGCAGCTTAGCCCCGGAGGGCACCTACGAGCAGTACTTC. Encoded protein: CASSLAPEGTYEQYF. The entire variable domain, with the rest obtained from reference TRBV7-9 and TRBJ2-7, is as follows: DTGVSQNPRHKITKRGQNVTFRCDPISEHNRLYWYRQTLGQGPEFLTYFQNEAQLEKSRLLSDRFSAERPKGSFSTLEIQRTEQGDSAMYLCASSLAPEGTYEQYFGPGTRLTVT.

This clonotype has a count of ten or more. The gene calls are TRBV18 and TRBJ1-2; D gene ambiguous. Germline loops: CDR1 KGHSH, CDR2 LQKENI. The CDR3 has 12 amino acids. V was shortened by 2 bases and J by 4 bases, with 5 bases between the two germline ends. This CDR3 reads CASSPKAYGYTF. The DNA of the CDR3 is TGTGCCAGCTCACCAAAGGCCTATGGCTACACCTTC. The variable domain in full, with the rest retrieved from reference TRBV18 and TRBJ1-2, is NAGVMQNPRHLVRRRGQEARLRCSPMKGHSHVYWYRQLPEEGLKFMVYLQKENIIDESGMPKERFSAEFPKEGPSILRIQQVVRGDSAAYFCASSPKAYGYTFGSGTRLTVV.

V is TRBV24-1 and J is TRBJ2-2; no reliable D call. Looked up from germline, CDR1 is KGHDR and CDR2 is SFDVKD. The CDR3 loop spans 12 amino acids. The V end lost 1 base, the J end lost 8 bases, and 4 bases lay between the germline ends. CDR3 sequence: CATSDFRGELFF. In nucleotides, the CDR3 is TGTGCCACCAGTGATTTTCGGGGGGAGCTGTTTTTT.

This clonotype was counted at least ten times. The J gene is TRBJ1-5, the V gene TRBV18; no clear D gene. The CDR3 runs to 13 residues. The germline CDR1 and CDR2 sequences are KGHSH and LQKENI. Trimming took off 3 bases at V and 5 bases at J, with 8 bases between the two ends. The CDR3 protein is CASSPGVDQPQHF. Here the CDR3 DNA reads TGTGCCAGCTCACCTGGGGTTGATCAGCCCCAGCATTTT.

This clonotype was seen ten or more times. V is TRBV7-2 and J is TRBJ2-3, with D tentatively TRBD2 (5 bases). The germline V gene has CDR1 SGHTA and CDR2 FQGNSA. The CDR3 loop spans 18 amino acids. The ends were cut back, 1 base at V and 2 bases at J, with 19 bases in the middle. This CDR3 is CASSLVGRASSPTDTQYF. The CDR3 bases are TGTGCCAGCAGCTTAGTCGGTCGGGCTAGCAGTCCCACAGATACGCAGTATTTT. The variable domain in full, completed from reference TRBV7-2 and TRBJ2-3, reads GAGVSQSPSNKVTEKGKDVELRCDPISGHTALYWYRQSLGQGLEFLIYFQGNSAPDKSGLPSDRFSAERTGGSVSTLTIQRTQQEDSAVYLCASSLVGRASSPTDTQYFGPGTRLTVL.

The chain joins TRBV11-2 to TRBJ2-2; a weak D match, TRBD1 (6 bases). CDR3 length equals 17 residues. Trimming cost V 7 bases and J 0 bases, with 18 bases left between them. Germline values: CDR1 SGHAT, CDR2 FQNNGV. CDR3 protein: CASNPVQGEANTGELFF. In DNA, the CDR3 is TGTGCCAGCAACCCAGTACAGGGCGAAGCGAACACCGGGGAGCTGTTTTTT.

This clonotype was seen only a few times. This rearrangement joins TRBV4-2 to TRBJ2-7, with TRBD2 as a possible D gene (6 bases). The ends were cut back, 3 bases at V and 2 bases at J, with 20 bases in the middle. This CDR3 has 17 residues. CDR1 is LGHNA, CDR2 YNFKEQ, per germline. The CDR3 loop reads CASSQSSLAIRAYEQYF. CDR3 in DNA: TGTGCCAGCAGCCAGAGTTCACTAGCCATAAGAGCCTACGAGCAGTACTTC.

This clonotype was picked up many times. The chain is built from TRBV12-3 or TRBV12-4 and TRBJ2-3; D is possibly TRBD1 or TRBD2 (5 bases each). Between the trimmed V and J ends, which lost 3 bases and 2 bases, there was a span of 9 bases. This CDR3 contains 14 residues. CDR3 bases: TGTGCCAGCAGTTTGAGGGGACCCACAGATACGCAGTATTTT. Its translation: CASSLRGPTDTQYF.

This clonotype has at least ten counts. The chain employs TRBV28 and TRBJ1-2; possible D gene TRBD1, 6 bases. This CDR3 is built from 15 residues. Trimming took off 1 base at V and 3 bases at J, with 12 bases between the two ends. Germline CDR1 is MDHEN and CDR2 is SYDVKM. This CDR3 is CASSLSWGRDYGYTF. In DNA form, the CDR3 reads TGTGCCAGCAGTTTATCATGGGGGCGCGACTATGGCTACACCTTC.

This clonotype was seen many times. The chain recombines TRBV2 with TRBJ1-2, with D tentatively TRBD1 (5 bases). The V gene lost 4 bases and the J gene lost 3 bases, with 12 bases spanning the gap. The CDR3 runs 14 residues. Germline-derived CDR1 and CDR2 are SNHLY and FYNNEI. CDR3 DNA sequence: TGTGCCAGCAGTGCTCAGCGAGGGGACTATGGCTACACCTTC. Its translation is CASSAQRGDYGYTF. The variable domain in full, completed from reference TRBV2 and TRBJ1-2, reads EPEVTQTPSHQVTQMGQEVILRCVPISNHLYFYWYRQILGQKVEFLVSFYNNEISEKSEIFDDQFSVERPDGSNFTLKIRSTKLEDSAMYFCASSAQRGDYGYTFGSGTRLTVV.

The sample holds a few counts of this clonotype. The CDR3 spells CASSYFPGGGGNQPQHF. Here the CDR3 DNA reads TGTGCCAGCAGTTATTTCCCGGGGGGGGGCGGCAATCAGCCCCAGCATTTT. This chain uses TRBV28 with TRBJ1-5; D is perhaps TRBD1 (6 bases). CDR3 length: 17 residues. The V gene lost 4 bases and the J gene lost 2 bases, with 18 bases spanning the gap. Germline assignment: CDR1 MDHEN and CDR2 SYDVKM.

This clonotype turned up a few times. The chain recombines TRBV29-1 with TRBJ2-1; D perhaps matches TRBD1 (5 bases). The V end lost 4 bases, the J end lost 6 bases, and 16 bases lay between the germline ends. The CDR3 is 14 amino acids. CDR1 and CDR2 (germline): SQVTM, ANQGSEA. DNA for the CDR3: TGCAGCGTTGTGTTGACAGCAAAAATCAATGAGCAGTTCTTC. Its protein product is CSVVLTAKINEQFF.

This clonotype came up many times. The J gene is TRBJ2-7, the V gene TRBV11-3, with a tentative D call TRBD2 (6 bases). The CDR3 length is 13 residues. V was pared by 5 bases and J by 5 bases, with 13 bases between. Germline V lookup: CDR1 SGHNT, CDR2 YENEEA. The CDR3 DNA is TGTGCCAGCAGCGCTGGAGGGTTCCACGAGCAGTACTTC. Its protein is CASSAGGFHEQYF.

This clonotype has only a few counts. The V and J genes are TRBV6-1 and TRBJ1-1; D unresolved. In germline, CDR1 is MNHNS, CDR2 SASEGT. The ends were cut back, 4 bases at V and 3 bases at J, with 9 bases in the middle. The CDR3 length is 13 residues. The DNA for the CDR3 is TGTGCCAGCAGTGCAGAGCTTTACACTGAAGCTTTCTTT. This sequence encodes CASSAELYTEAFF.

This clonotype occurred a few times. The gene calls are TRBV24-1 and TRBJ2-6, with a tentative D call TRBD1 (6 bases). The CDR3 is made up of 17 amino acids. CDR1 is KGHDR and CDR2 is SFDVKD in the germline V gene. Deletions cut 6 bases from V and 2 bases from J, with 16 bases between. CDR3 sequence: CATSPRTGTTGANVLTF. In DNA form, the CDR3 reads TGTGCCACCAGTCCCCGAACCGGGACAACTGGGGCCAACGTCCTGACTTTC.

Many counts were recorded for this clonotype. The gene calls are TRBV6-1 and TRBJ2-3; D gene uncertain. From germline, CDR1 is MNHNS and CDR2 SASEGT. Trimming removed 2 bases at V and 0 bases at J, with 12 bases between. The CDR3 spans 16 residues. DNA of the CDR3: TGTGCCAGCAGTGAAATGAGGAGCGCAAGCACAGATACGCAGTATTTT. Protein: CASSEMRSASTDTQYF.

Ten or more counts support this clonotype. This chain joins TRBV18 and TRBJ2-1; TRBD1 matches at 8 bases. V was pared by 5 bases and J by 8 bases, with 11 bases of the junction left unmatched. Per germline, CDR1 KGHSH and CDR2 LQKENI. The CDR3 totals 15 residues. The CDR3 loop is CASSRTGPRGYEQFF. In DNA form, the CDR3 reads TGTGCCAGCTCAAGGACAGGGCCGCGAGGCTATGAGCAGTTCTTC.

This clonotype was counted ten times or more. This chain joins TRBV7-2 and TRBJ2-5, with D perhaps given as TRBD1 or TRBD2 (6 bases each). The CDR3 has 16 amino acids. V dropped 2 bases and J dropped 5 bases, with 18 bases sitting between them. CDR1 is SGHTA, CDR2 FQGNSA, per germline. The CDR3: CASSLNAAGQSETQYF. As DNA, the CDR3 is TGTGCCAGCAGCTTAAATGCGGCGGGACAATCGGAGACCCAGTACTTC.

The sample holds a few counts of this clonotype. V and J are TRBV12-3 or TRBV12-4 and TRBJ1-1; tentative D call: TRBD1 (5 bases). The ends were cut back, 3 bases at V and 4 bases at J, with 15 bases in the middle. CDR3 size: 15 residues. This chain's CDR3 is CASSFYGGIGTEAFF. The CDR3 coding sequence is TGTGCCAGCAGTTTTTATGGGGGAATAGGCACTGAAGCTTTCTTT.

This clonotype has ten or more counts. V gene TRBV2 combines with J gene TRBJ2-3; the D is unclear. The germline gives CDR1 SNHLY, CDR2 FYNNEI. Between the trimmed V and J ends, which lost 9 bases and 10 bases, there was a span of 5 bases. This CDR3 is 8 amino acids long. The CDR3 DNA is TGTGCCAGTTGGGCGCAGTATTTT. Translation: CASWAQYF.

This clonotype was counted ten times or more. The rearrangement uses TRBV2 and TRBJ1-2, with D maybe TRBD1 (5 bases). V lost 6 bases to trimming and J lost 4 bases, with 18 bases between them. The CDR3 loop spans 15 amino acids. The germline gives CDR1 SNHLY, CDR2 FYNNEI. CDR3 nucleotides: TGTGCCAGCAGAGGGGTTGGGTCAGTCATCTATGGCTACACCTTC. Translating gives CASRGVGSVIYGYTF.